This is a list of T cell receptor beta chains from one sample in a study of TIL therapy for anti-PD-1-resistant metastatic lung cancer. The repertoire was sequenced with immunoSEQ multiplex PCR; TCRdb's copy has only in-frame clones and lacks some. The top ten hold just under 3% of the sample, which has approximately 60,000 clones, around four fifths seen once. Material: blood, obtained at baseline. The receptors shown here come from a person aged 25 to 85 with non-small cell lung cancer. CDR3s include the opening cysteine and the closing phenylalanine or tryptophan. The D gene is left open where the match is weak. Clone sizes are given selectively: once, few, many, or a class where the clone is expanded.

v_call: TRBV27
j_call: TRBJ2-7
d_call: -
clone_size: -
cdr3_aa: CASSATDRRDEQYF
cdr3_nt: TGTGCCAGCAGTGCGACGGATCGGAGGGACGAGCAGTACTTC

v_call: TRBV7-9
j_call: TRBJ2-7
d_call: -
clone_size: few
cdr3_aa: CASSNRQDYEQYF
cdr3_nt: TGTGCCAGCAGCAACAGACAGGACTACGAGCAGTACTTC

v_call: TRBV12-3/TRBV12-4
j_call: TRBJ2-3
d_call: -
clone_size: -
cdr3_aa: CASSRVTDTQYF
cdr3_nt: TGTGCCAGCAGTAGGGTTACAGATACGCAGTATTTT

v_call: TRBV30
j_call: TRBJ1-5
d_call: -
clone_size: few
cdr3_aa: CAWIPKAGNQPQHF
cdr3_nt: TGTGCCTGGATCCCGAAGGCAGGCAATCAGCCCCAGCATTTT

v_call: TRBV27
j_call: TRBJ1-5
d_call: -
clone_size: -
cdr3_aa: CASRPLNNQPQHF
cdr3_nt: TGTGCCAGCAGGCCGTTAAACAATCAGCCCCAGCATTTT

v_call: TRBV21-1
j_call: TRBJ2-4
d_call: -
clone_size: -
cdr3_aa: CASSKLHRDDKNIQYF
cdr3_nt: TGTGCCAGCAGCAAGTTACACCGGGATGACAAAAACATTCAGTACTTC

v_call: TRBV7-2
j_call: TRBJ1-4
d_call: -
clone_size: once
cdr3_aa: CASSLELATGGEKLFF
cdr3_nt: TGTGCCAGCAGCTTAGAGTTGGCGACCGGCGGGGAAAAACTGTTTTTT

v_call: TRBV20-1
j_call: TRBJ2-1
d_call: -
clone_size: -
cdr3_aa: CSASSASGVFLTNEQFF
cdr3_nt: TGCAGTGCTAGTTCGGCTTCGGGGGTATTTTTAACCAATGAGCAGTTCTTC

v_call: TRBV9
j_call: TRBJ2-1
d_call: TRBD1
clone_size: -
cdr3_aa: CASSGASTGHNEQFF
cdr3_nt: TGTGCCAGCAGCGGAGCCTCGACAGGGCACAATGAGCAGTTCTTC

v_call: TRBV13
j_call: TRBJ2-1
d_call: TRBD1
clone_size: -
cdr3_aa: CASSSPGQDHNEQFF
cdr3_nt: TGTGCCAGCAGCTCCCCGGGACAGGACCACAATGAGCAGTTCTTC

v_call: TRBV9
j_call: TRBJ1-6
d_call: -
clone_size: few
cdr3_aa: CASSPRAPEDRNSPLHF
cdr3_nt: TGTGCCAGCAGCCCCCGGGCCCCCGAAGATCGTAATTCACCCCTCCACTTT

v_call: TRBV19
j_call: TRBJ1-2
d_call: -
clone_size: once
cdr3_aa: CASSTSGWDPGYGYTF
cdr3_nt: TGTGCCAGTAGTACGAGCGGGTGGGATCCAGGCTATGGCTACACCTTC

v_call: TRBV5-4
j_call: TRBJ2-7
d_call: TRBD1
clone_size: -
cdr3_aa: CASSSADRGWHEQYF
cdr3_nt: TGTGCCAGCAGCTCCGCGGACAGGGGATGGCACGAGCAGTACTTC

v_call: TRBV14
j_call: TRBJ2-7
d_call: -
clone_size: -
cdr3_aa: CASSSGETYEQYF
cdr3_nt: TGTGCCAGCAGCTCGGGGGAGACCTACGAGCAGTACTTC

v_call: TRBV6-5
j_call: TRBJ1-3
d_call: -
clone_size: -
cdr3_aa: CASWTVSGNTIYF
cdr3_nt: TGTGCCAGCTGGACGGTGTCTGGAAACACCATATATTTT

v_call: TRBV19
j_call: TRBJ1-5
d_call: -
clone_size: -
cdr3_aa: CASSPLAGGGQPQHF
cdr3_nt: TGTGCCAGTAGTCCTCTAGCGGGGGGCGGACAGCCCCAGCATTTT

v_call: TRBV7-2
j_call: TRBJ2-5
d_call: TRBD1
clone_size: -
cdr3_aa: CASLRDRQETQYF
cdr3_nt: TGTGCCAGCCTCCGGGACAGGCAAGAGACCCAGTACTTC

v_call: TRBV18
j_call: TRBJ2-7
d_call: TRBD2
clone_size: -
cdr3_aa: CASSPRAGGLYEQYF
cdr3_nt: TGTGCCAGCTCACCAAGGGCGGGGGGGCTCTACGAGCAGTACTTC

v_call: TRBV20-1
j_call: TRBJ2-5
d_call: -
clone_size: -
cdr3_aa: CSARDGQTQYF
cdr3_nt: TGCAGTGCTAGAGATGGGCAGACCCAGTACTTC

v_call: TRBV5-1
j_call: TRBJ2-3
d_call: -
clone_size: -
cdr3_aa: CASSQNQGRADTQYF
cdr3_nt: TGCGCCAGCAGCCAAAATCAGGGGAGGGCAGATACGCAGTATTTT

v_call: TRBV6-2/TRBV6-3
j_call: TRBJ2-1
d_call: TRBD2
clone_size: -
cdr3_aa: CASSYPWTSAEQFF
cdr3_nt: TGTGCCAGCAGTTACCCTTGGACTAGCGCCGAGCAGTTCTTC

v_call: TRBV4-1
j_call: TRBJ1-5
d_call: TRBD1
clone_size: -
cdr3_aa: CASSQDRTGAPQHF
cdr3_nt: TGCGCCAGCAGCCAAGATAGGACAGGTGCGCCCCAGCATTTT

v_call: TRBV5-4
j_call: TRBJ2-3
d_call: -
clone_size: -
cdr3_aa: CASSFGGTSTDTQYF
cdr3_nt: TGTGCCAGCAGCTTTGGTGGGACTAGCACAGATACGCAGTATTTT

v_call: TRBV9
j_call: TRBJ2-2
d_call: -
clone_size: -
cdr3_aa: CASSSGRTKTGELFF
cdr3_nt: TGTGCCAGCAGCTCGGGACGGACAAAGACCGGGGAGCTGTTTTTT

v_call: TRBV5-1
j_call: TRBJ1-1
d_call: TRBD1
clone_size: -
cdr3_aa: CASVPSGDRVWTEAFF
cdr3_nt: TGCGCCAGCGTTCCCTCGGGGGACAGGGTATGGACTGAAGCTTTCTTT

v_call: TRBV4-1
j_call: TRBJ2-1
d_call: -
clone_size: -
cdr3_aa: CASSQYNVRPLNEQFF
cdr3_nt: TGCGCCAGCAGCCAATATAACGTGCGGCCTTTGAATGAGCAGTTCTTC

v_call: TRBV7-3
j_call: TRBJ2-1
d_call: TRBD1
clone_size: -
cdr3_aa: CASSSGGTGFEQFF
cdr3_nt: TGTGCCAGCAGCTCAGGCGGGACAGGGTTTGAGCAGTTCTTC

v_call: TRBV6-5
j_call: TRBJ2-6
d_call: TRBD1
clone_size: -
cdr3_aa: CASSRDSSGANVLTF
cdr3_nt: TGTGCCAGCAGTAGGGACAGCTCTGGGGCCAACGTCCTGACTTTC

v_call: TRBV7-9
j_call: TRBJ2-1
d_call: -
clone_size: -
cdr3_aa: CASSPRTAYNEQFF
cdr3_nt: TGTGCCAGCAGCCCACGGACAGCCTACAATGAGCAGTTCTTC

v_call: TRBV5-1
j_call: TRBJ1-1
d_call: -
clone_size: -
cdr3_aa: CASSSWTVNTEAFF
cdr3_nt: TGCGCCAGCAGCTCGTGGACGGTGAACACTGAAGCTTTCTTT

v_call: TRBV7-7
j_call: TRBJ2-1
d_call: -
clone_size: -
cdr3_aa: CASMTYSYNEQFF
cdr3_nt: TGTGCTAGCATGACGTACTCCTACAATGAGCAGTTCTTC

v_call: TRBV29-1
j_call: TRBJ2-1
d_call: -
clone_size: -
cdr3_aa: CSVTRQYNEQFF
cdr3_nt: TGCAGCGTGACCAGACAGTACAATGAGCAGTTCTTC

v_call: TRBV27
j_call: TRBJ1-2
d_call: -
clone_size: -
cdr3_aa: CASSLRGIGGYTF
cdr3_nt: TGTGCCAGCAGTTTAAGGGGTATCGGTGGCTACACCTTC

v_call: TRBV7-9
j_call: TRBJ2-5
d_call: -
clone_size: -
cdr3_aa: CASSLAGVETQYF
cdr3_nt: TGTGCCAGCAGCTTAGCGGGGGTAGAGACCCAGTACTTC

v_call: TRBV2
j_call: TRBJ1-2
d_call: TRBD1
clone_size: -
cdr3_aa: CASRDRSNYGYTF
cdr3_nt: TGTGCCAGCCGGGACAGGTCTAACTATGGCTACACCTTC

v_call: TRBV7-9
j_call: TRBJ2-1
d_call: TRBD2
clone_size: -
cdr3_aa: CASSLGTSGALGSYNEQFF
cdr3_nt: TGTGCCAGCAGCCTCGGGACTAGCGGGGCTCTGGGGAGTTACAATGAGCAGTTCTTC

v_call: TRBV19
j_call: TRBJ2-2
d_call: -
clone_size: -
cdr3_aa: CASSPTGRNTGELFF
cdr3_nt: TGTGCCAGTAGCCCGACGGGGAGGAACACCGGGGAGCTGTTTTTT

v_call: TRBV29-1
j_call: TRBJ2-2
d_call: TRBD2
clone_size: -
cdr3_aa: CSCTSVENTGELFF
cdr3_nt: TGCAGCTGTACTAGCGTTGAGAACACCGGGGAGCTGTTTTTT

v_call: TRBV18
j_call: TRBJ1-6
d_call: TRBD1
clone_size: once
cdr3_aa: CASSQDRANSPLHF
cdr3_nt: TGTGCCAGCTCGCAGGACAGGGCAAATTCACCCCTCCACTTT

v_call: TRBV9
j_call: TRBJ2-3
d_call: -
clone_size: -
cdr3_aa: CASSISGTSTDTQYF
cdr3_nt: TGTGCCAGCAGCATCTCCGGGACTTCTACAGATACGCAGTATTTT

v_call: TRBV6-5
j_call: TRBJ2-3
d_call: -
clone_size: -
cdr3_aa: CASSLLGGRDTQYF
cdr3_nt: TGTGCCAGCAGTTTACTAGGGGGAAGAGATACGCAGTATTTT

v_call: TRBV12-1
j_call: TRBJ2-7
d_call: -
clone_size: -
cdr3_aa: CASSYLGAGHYYEQYF
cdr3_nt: TGTGCCAGCAGCTACCTGGGGGCAGGTCACTACTACGAGCAGTACTTC

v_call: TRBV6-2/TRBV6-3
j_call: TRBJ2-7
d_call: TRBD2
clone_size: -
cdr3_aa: CASSTRTSGTYEQYF
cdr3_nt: TGTGCCAGCAGTACTCGGACTAGCGGGACCTACGAGCAGTACTTC